This TCR beta chain was recovered during a study of siplizumab effects on memory and regulatory T cells. Study-level points and caveats: Naive T cells, seemingly more diverse than memory cells, seemed major alloresponse contributors. Proliferating siplizumab-culture Treg suppressive function went unconfirmed.

As for this clone: As yet, its antigen is unknown.

The CDR3 sequence is 15 residues long. V was trimmed by 0 bases and J by 5 bases, leaving 13 bases between them. CDR1 and CDR2 (germline): SGDLS, YYNGEE. The table came from immunoSEQ multiplex PCR; TCRdb's copy has only in-frame clones and leaves some out. The table includes 70,000 to 100,000 clones, over 85% detected once. The source material was CD8+ T cells sorted from blood. The origin of this receptor is a human donor in good health. The chain links TRBV9 to TRBJ2-3; the D gene is possibly TRBD2 (5 bases). CDR3 coding DNA: TGTGCCAGCAGCGTAGCTGGGTCTGGAGGAGATACGCAGTATTTT. Its protein product is CASSVAGSGGDTQYF.